The clone carrying this TCR beta chain has a count of ten or more. This CDR3 region has 16 residues. The germline V gene has CDR1 LNHNV and CDR2 YYDKDF (reference sequence). The V end was cut by 2 bases, the J end by 5 bases, with 17 bases between. One entry per CDR3 protein results from TCRdb running MiXCR on the RT-PCR reads. The sample yields more than 550,000 distinct CDR3 sequences, 14% seen once. This clonotype was obtained from a female donor in good health, serving as a healthy control. This chain connects TRBV15 to TRBJ2-3; D is unclear. Sequencing used memory CD4+ T cells from blood. The CDR3 bases are TGTGCCACCAGCAGAAATACCTGGATCTCACAAGATACGCAGTATTTT. It codes for CATSRNTWISQDTQYF. Filled out from reference TRBV15 and TRBJ2-3, the complete variable domain reads DAMVIQNPRYQVTQFGKPVTLSCSQTLNHNVMYWYQQKSSQAPKLLFHYYDKDFNNEADTPDNFQSRRPNTSFCFLDIRSPGLGDTAMYLCATSRNTWISQDTQYFGPGTRLTVL.